The sequence of this T cell receptor beta chain was determined in a study of technical replicates of blood from several donors. TCRdb's copy holds only in-frame clones and misses some; the assay was immunoSEQ multiplex PCR. The sample carries under 100,000 clones, about 95% recorded once. Trimming stripped 0 bases from V and 8 bases from J, with 10 bases between. Germline CDR1 and CDR2: MNHNS and SASEGT. CDR3 length: 13 residues. J is TRBJ1-2 and V is TRBV6-1; D uncertain. The sequencing sample was made of T cells isolated from PBMCs. This clonotype was obtained from a human donor in good health. CDR3 nucleotides: TGTGCCAGCAGTGAAGCGCTAGTGCCGGGCTACACCTTC. Its protein is CASSEALVPGYTF.